This passage covers 25 T cell receptor beta chains from one sample sequenced in a study of blood T cell repertoires in COVID-19. This table comes from immunoSEQ multiplex PCR, and its TCRdb copy is limited to in-frame clones, with some not included. The sample carries about 210,000 clones, approximately 78% recorded once. Sample: peripheral blood. All receptors come from a woman aged 40 to 50 with acute or convalescent COVID-19.

This chain links TRBV7-8 with TRBJ2-2; TRBD2 matches 11 bases. Looked up from germline, CDR1 is SGHVS and CDR2 is FQNEAQ. Trimming took 5 bases from V and 8 from J; bases not matched to a gene: 10. This CDR3 region has 16 residues. CDR3 nucleotide sequence: TGTGCCAGCAGCGCCCTAGCGGGGGGCTCCGGGGGGGAGCTGTTTTTT. This gives the protein CASSALAGGSGGELFF.

The DNA for the CDR3 is TGTGCCAGCAGCGCTTTACCGGGACAGGGGGCTGGGGATACGCAGTATTTT. This sequence encodes CASSALPGQGAGDTQYF. The chain combines TRBV7-8 with TRBJ2-3; 12 positions match TRBD1. Germline CDR1 is SGHVS and CDR2 is FQNEAQ. The trim removed 5 bases at V and 6 bases at J, leaving 12 bases unmatched. The CDR3 has 17 amino acids.

This chain joins TRBV10-3 and TRBJ1-1; D gene unclear. V shed 4 bases and J shed 4 bases, with 10 bases lying between them. Germline CDR1 is ENHRY and CDR2 is SYGVKD. This CDR3 spans 13 amino acids. The DNA of the CDR3 is TGTGCCATCAGTGGGGGAGTGGGCACTGAAGCTTTCTTT. Translation gives CAISGGVGTEAFF.

V and J are TRBV14 and TRBJ2-1; 15 bases map to TRBD2. Germline V gene lookup returns CDR1 SGHDN and CDR2 FVKESK. V lost 4 bases, J lost 7 bases, and 2 bases stayed unmatched. The CDR3 loop spans 15 amino acids. The CDR3 loop is CASSLGLAGGNEQFF. Here the CDR3 DNA reads TGTGCCAGCAGCCTCGGACTAGCGGGAGGGAATGAGCAGTTCTTC.

V and J are TRBV27 and TRBJ2-7; 7 bases map to TRBD1. Germline lookup yields CDR1 MNHEY and CDR2 SMNVEV (reference sequence). The CDR3 extends over 16 amino acids. Germline trimming cut 6 bases from V and 5 bases from J; bases unmatched to any gene: 16. The CDR3 DNA is TGTGCCAGCAGCCACCTAACGCCGACAGGGAGCAACGAGCAGTACTTC. Amino acids: CASSHLTPTGSNEQYF.

The chain combines TRBV5-6 with TRBJ2-1, with D tentatively TRBD1 (5 bases). The ends were cut back, 4 bases at V and 8 bases at J, with 10 bases in the middle. This CDR3 region has 12 residues. Per the germline V gene, CDR1 is SGHDT and CDR2 is YYEEEE. This chain's CDR3 is CASSPIGDEQFF. The CDR3 DNA reads TGTGCCAGCAGCCCTATAGGGGATGAGCAGTTCTTC. The full variable domain, in which reference TRBV5-6 and TRBJ2-1 provide the parts outside the CDR3, is DAGVTQSPTHLIKTRGQQVTLRCSPKSGHDTVSWYQQALGQGPQFIFQYYEEEERQRGNFPDRFSGHQFPNYSSELNVNALLLGDSALYLCASSPIGDEQFFGPGTRLTVL.

This clone was seen a handful of times. The chain carries TRBV5-5 and TRBJ1-1; no clear D gene. Per germline, CDR1 SGHKS and CDR2 YYEKEE (reference sequence). The germline V and J ends were trimmed by 1 base and 9 bases, with 13 bases remaining between them. This CDR3 has 13 residues. CDR3 region: CASSLMAVSQAFF. Here the CDR3 DNA reads TGTGCCAGCAGCTTGATGGCAGTATCTCAAGCTTTCTTT.

This chain links TRBV27 with TRBJ2-6; possibly TRBD1 for D (5 bases). The CDR3 runs 16 residues. Germline V CDR1 and CDR2: MNHEY, SMNVEV (reference sequence). V was trimmed by 4 bases and J by 1 base, leaving 11 bases between them. The CDR3 coding sequence is TGTGCCAGCAGTTCCCTGACAGTTTCTGGGGCCAACGTCCTGACTTTC. It is translated as CASSSLTVSGANVLTF.

This chain links TRBV5-6 with TRBJ2-5; no clear D gene. From germline, CDR1 is SGHDT and CDR2 YYEEEE. The CDR3 is 12 amino acids. The ends were cut back, 1 base at V and 4 bases at J, with 5 bases in the middle. The CDR3 spells CASSLYGETQYF. CDR3 DNA sequence: TGTGCCAGCAGCTTGTACGGAGAGACCCAGTACTTC.

Written as DNA, the CDR3 is TGCGCCAGCAGCTTGGTGGGGACTAGCGGGAGTGGTGAGCAGTTCTTC. It translates to CASSLVGTSGSGEQFF. The chain recombines TRBV5-1 with TRBJ2-1; 14 nucleotides match TRBD2. Germline lookup yields CDR1 SGHRS and CDR2 YFSETQ. V was pared by 0 bases and J by 9 bases, with 5 bases of the junction left unmatched. The CDR3 has 16 residues. The full variable domain, rest sourced from reference TRBV5-1 and TRBJ2-1, is KAGVTQTPRYLIKTRGQQVTLSCSPISGHRSVSWYQQTPGQGLQFLFEYFSETQRNKGNFPGRFSGRQFSNSRSEMNVSTLELGDSALYLCASSLVGTSGSGEQFFGPGTRLTVL.

This clone has just one count. The genes are TRBV5-6 and TRBJ2-4; TRBD1 matches at 10 bases. V shed 3 bases and J 2 bases; nucleotides not matched to a gene: 11. This CDR3 spans 18 amino acids. Looked up from germline, CDR1 is SGHDT and CDR2 is YYEEEE. The DNA of the CDR3 is TGTGCCAGCAGCTCCGGACAGGGGGTGAGGAATACCAAAAACATTCAGTACTTC. It yields the protein CASSSGQGVRNTKNIQYF.

The genes are TRBV24-1 and TRBJ2-2; 7 bases align to TRBD1. Germline V gene lookup returns CDR1 KGHDR and CDR2 SFDVKD. The CDR3 has 13 amino acids. The trim removed 7 bases at V and 3 bases at J, leaving 1 base unmatched. CDR3 amino acids: CATRQGDTGELFF. In DNA, the CDR3 is TGTGCCACCAGGCAGGGGGACACCGGGGAGCTGTTTTTT.

The chain joins TRBV6-7 to TRBJ1-1; D gene unclear. TRBV6-7 is known as an ORF, though its function is uncertain. Trimming left V 4 bases short and J 2 bases short, with 17 bases between. The CDR3 contains 16 residues. The CDR3 DNA sequence: TGTGCCAGCAGTTTACCGTGCGCGGTACTTAACACTGAAGCTTTCTTT. Residues: CASSLPCAVLNTEAFF.

The chain carries TRBV2 and TRBJ1-2; the D is unclear. The CDR3 runs to 13 residues. Germline-derived CDR1 and CDR2 are SNHLY and FYNNEI. V was trimmed by 8 bases and J by 3 bases, leaving 13 bases between them. This CDR3 is CASATVTDYGYTF. Here the CDR3 DNA reads TGTGCCAGCGCCACAGTAACAGACTATGGCTACACCTTC.

The CDR3 nucleotides are TGTGCCAGCAGCCCGACGACAGGGTGGTCAGAGACCCAGTACTTC. Protein product: CASSPTTGWSETQYF. The rearrangement links TRBV7-9 to TRBJ2-5; 7 bases are a match to TRBD1. The CDR3 has 15 residues. CDR1 is SEHNR and CDR2 is FQNEAQ in the germline V gene (reference sequence). V dropped 5 bases and J dropped 4; count of bases not matched to a gene: 10.

The chain has TRBV7-2 and TRBJ2-2; D is undetermined. V was clipped by 5 bases and J by 5 bases, with 9 bases between them. The CDR3 is made up of 13 amino acids. Looked up from germline, CDR1 is SGHTA and CDR2 is FQGNSA. Here the CDR3 DNA reads TGTGCCAGCAGCCCCCGAGGAACCGGGGAGCTGTTTTTT. Its protein is CASSPRGTGELFF. Using reference TRBV7-2 and TRBJ2-2 for the parts outside the CDR3, the full variable domain is GAGVSQSPSNKVTEKGKDVELRCDPISGHTALYWYRQSLGQGLEFLIYFQGNSAPDKSGLPSDRFSAERTGGSVSTLTIQRTQQEDSAVYLCASSPRGTGELFFGEGSRLTVL.

This chain joins TRBV19 and TRBJ2-5, with no clear D. The CDR3 is 13 amino acids. The V end lost 3 bases, the J end lost 5 bases, and 10 bases lay between the germline ends. In germline, CDR1 is LNHDA, CDR2 SQIVND (reference sequence). The CDR3 nucleotides read TGTGCCAGTAGTATCACGAGTCGGGAGACCCAGTACTTC. Translating it yields CASSITSRETQYF.

The chain links TRBV19 to TRBJ2-1, with 11 bases aligning to TRBD2. The junction had 13 bases not matched to a gene; V was cut back by 5 bases and J by 1 base. CDR1 and CDR2 from the germline V gene are LNHDA and SQIVND (reference sequence). The CDR3 contains 19 residues. For the CDR3, the DNA is TGTGCCAGTAGTCCCCCGACTAGCGGGACCCTAGGATCCTACAATGAGCAGTTCTTC. This codes for CASSPPTSGTLGSYNEQFF.

The chain carries TRBV7-2 and TRBJ2-1, with 15 bases lining up with TRBD2. J lost 12 bases, V lost 5 bases, and 14 bases had no gene match. The CDR3 totals 17 residues. Germline V lookup: CDR1 SGHTA, CDR2 FQGNSA. The CDR3 DNA reads TGTGCCAGCAGCCGGATCCTGGGACTAGCGGGAGGAAGTCCGCAGTTCTTC. Translating it yields CASSRILGLAGGSPQFF.

The rearrangement links TRBV6-6 to TRBJ1-2; no clear D gene. CDR3 size: 15 residues. The germline CDR1 and CDR2 sequences are MNHNY and SVGAGI (reference sequence). The V and J ends lost 4 bases and 5 bases respectively, with 17 bases between them. The CDR3 region has the DNA TGTGCCAGCAGTTCGTCACCGGGAGATGGGTATGGCTACACCTTC. This codes for CASSSSPGDGYGYTF.

This clone was seen more than once but under ten times. The chain links TRBV10-2 to TRBJ2-1; TRBD1 might be the D (6 bases). The CDR3 loop spans 13 amino acids. V lost 6 bases and J lost 5, with 11 bases in between. The germline V gene encodes CDR1 WSHSY and CDR2 SAAADI. CDR3 in DNA: TGCGCCAGCAGGCGGACAGAGCACAATGAGCAGTTCTTC. Protein: CASRRTEHNEQFF.

Written as DNA, the CDR3 is TGTGCCAGCAGCCTCTACAGGGGATCTGAAGCTTTCTTT. This codes for CASSLYRGSEAFF. The chain joins TRBV7-6 to TRBJ1-1; 7 bases agree with TRBD1. Germline V gene sequence: CDR1 SGHVS, CDR2 FNYEAQ. The V and J ends lost 5 bases and 6 bases, in that order; junction bases with no gene match: 6. The CDR3 has 13 residues.

The gene calls are TRBV4-2 and TRBJ2-7; D is undetermined. Per germline, CDR1 LGHNA and CDR2 YNFKEQ. The germline V and J ends were trimmed by 0 bases and 0 bases, with 3 bases remaining between them. This CDR3 comprises 13 residues. CDR3 bases: TGTGCCAGCAGCCAAGATATCTCCTACGAGCAGTACTTC. Translated, it gives CASSQDISYEQYF.

V and J are TRBV10-2 and TRBJ2-5; 7 bases map to TRBD1. This CDR3 has 15 residues. Germline V gene lookup returns CDR1 WSHSY and CDR2 SAAADI. V shed 3 bases and J 5 bases; nucleotides not matched to a gene: 9. CDR3 in amino acids: CASSDPYRGSETQYF. CDR3 nucleotide sequence: TGCGCCAGCAGTGACCCCTACAGGGGATCGGAGACCCAGTACTTC.

The chain is built from TRBV6-5 and TRBJ1-4, with TRBD1 as a possible D gene (5 bases). This CDR3 has 13 amino acids. Trimming left V 10 bases short and J 7 bases short, with 16 bases between. Germline CDR1 reads MNHEY; CDR2 reads SVGAGI. The CDR3 region has the DNA TGTGCCATTTCAGGGTTTGTAAGTGAAAAACTGTTTTTT. Translated: CAISGFVSEKLFF.